This T cell receptor (beta chain) was obtained from a study of shared clonotypes between healthy human individuals. The overall study: The study used three CD4 naive, three CD4 memory, two CD8 naive and one CD8 memory plate per donor.

Study-wide results and limits: It was the non-shared clonotypes that had lower generation probabilities than clonotypes shared by all four donors. Only blood was sampled; tissue repertoires likely differ.

For each subset, genomic DNA was distributed in equal portions over several immunoSEQ plates. Repertoires were generated with immunoSEQ multiplex PCR, while TCRdb's copy carries only in-frame clones and drops some. The sample yields some 2,500,000 clones, approximately 93% seen once. CDR1 and CDR2 from the germline V gene are MNHEY and SVGAGI. The CDR3 runs to 13 residues. V lost 8 bases and J 3 bases, leaving 11 bases between the germline ends. For this clone: Its matching antigen is unknown. The sample has other DNA sequences that encode this CDR3 too.

The chain joins TRBV6-5 to TRBJ1-5; D might be TRBD1 (6 bases). This TCR came from a man aged 18 to 29 in good health. Some clones in this sample may be carry-over from other donors' samples. The sequencing sample was made of naive CD4+ T cells from PBMCs. Subset noted: CD45RA+ positively selected. CDR3 amino acids: CASRRTDNQPQHF. The CDR3 DNA sequence: TGTGCCAGCCGTAGGACAGACAATCAGCCCCAGCATTTT.